The 29 T cell receptor beta chains in this list originate from one sample, sequenced in a study of blood T cell repertoires in COVID-19. Assay: immunoSEQ multiplex PCR; the TCRdb copy retains only in-frame clones and omits some. This sample has some 250,000 clones, with about 84% found just once. Source material: peripheral blood. These receptors originate from an elderly man with acute or convalescent COVID-19.

This chain uses TRBV6-2 or TRBV6-3 with TRBJ1-5; 11 bases are a match to TRBD1. V lost 5 bases and J lost 10; bases outside the gene matches: 13. The CDR3 runs 16 residues. Per the germline V gene, CDR1 is MNHEY and CDR2 is SVGEGT. CDR3 sequence (DNA): TGTGCCAGCAGTCCCCGTGGGACAGGGGGATATAATCCCCAGCATTTT. It codes for CASSPRGTGGYNPQHF.

The chain combines TRBV16 with TRBJ1-2, with D possibly being TRBD1 (6 bases). V shed 0 bases and J shed 3 bases, with 11 bases lying between them. This CDR3 comprises 15 residues. The germline CDR1 and CDR2 sequences are KGHSY and FQNENV. CDR3 amino acids: CASSQSDRTYYGYTF. The CDR3 DNA sequence: TGTGCCAGCAGCCAATCCGACAGGACCTACTATGGCTACACCTTC.

Only one count was recorded for this clone. The chain carries TRBV6-5 and TRBJ1-5; no definite D call. This CDR3 region has 14 residues. V was trimmed by 5 bases and J by 11 bases, leaving 19 bases between them. Looked up from germline, CDR1 is MNHEY and CDR2 is SVGAGI. CDR3 sequence: CASSLRTGRKAQHF. The CDR3 DNA is TGTGCCAGCAGTCTACGGACGGGGAGAAAGGCCCAGCATTTT.

The rearrangement links TRBV19 to TRBJ2-5; 8 nucleotides match TRBD2. V lost 7 bases and J lost 7; bases outside the gene matches: 8. CDR3 length equals 13 residues. CDR1 and CDR2 (germline): LNHDA, SQIVND (reference sequence). DNA for the CDR3: TGTGCCAGTACCGGGGGGGTCTGGTCGACCCAGTACTTC. This encodes CASTGGVWSTQYF.

V is TRBV5-6 and J is TRBJ1-2; TRBD1 matches at 8 bases. The CDR3 loop spans 16 amino acids. Germline CDR1 is SGHDT and CDR2 is YYEEEE. J was trimmed by 0 bases and V by 6 bases; bases with no gene match: 10. The CDR3 nucleotides read TGTGCCAGCACCCGCAGGGGGCGGGGAACTAACTATGGCTACACCTTC. Its translation: CASTRRGRGTNYGYTF.

V is TRBV5-6 and J is TRBJ1-1; 8 nucleotides align to TRBD1. There are 14 residues in the CDR3. Germline V gene sequence: CDR1 SGHDT, CDR2 YYEEEE. J gave up 5 bases and V 5 bases, and 8 bases lay outside the gene matches. As DNA, the CDR3 is TGTGCCAGCAGTTGGACAGGGAGGAATACTGAAGCTTTCTTT. Protein product: CASSWTGRNTEAFF.

This clone is a singleton in its sample. The chain has TRBV5-4 and TRBJ1-2, with 7 bases identical to TRBD1. Trimming cost V 0 bases and J 8 bases; bases outside gene matches: 10. CDR1 is SGHNT, CDR2 YYREEE, per germline (reference sequence). This CDR3 region has 15 residues. In DNA form, the CDR3 reads TGTGCCAGCAGCTTGGGGTCGACAGGGAGAAACGGCTACACCTTC. Protein sequence: CASSLGSTGRNGYTF.

In this sample, this clone turned up a few times. The rearrangement uses TRBV5-4 and TRBJ2-5; 10 nucleotides match TRBD1. V shed 1 base, J shed 5 bases, and the junction held 5 bases outside the gene matches. Germline V gene lookup returns CDR1 SGHNT and CDR2 YYREEE (reference sequence). The CDR3 spans 15 residues. Here the CDR3 reads CASSLPGTGVETQYF. The DNA of the CDR3 is TGTGCCAGCAGCTTGCCCGGGACAGGGGTTGAGACCCAGTACTTC.

This clone appeared a single time. The gene calls are TRBV10-1 and TRBJ1-1; 10 positions match TRBD1. V shed 6 bases and J 3 bases; nucleotides not matched to a gene: 7. Per germline, CDR1 WNHNN and CDR2 SYGVQD (reference sequence). This CDR3 spans 15 amino acids. CDR3 DNA: TGCGCCAGCAGGGAGGACAGGGGGTCGGACACTGAAGCTTTCTTT. Translating gives CASREDRGSDTEAFF.

The chain combines TRBV6-5 with TRBJ1-3, with 7 bases matching TRBD1. The V and J ends lost 6 bases and 3 bases, in that order; junction bases with no gene match: 8. CDR1 and CDR2 from the germline V gene are MNHEY and SVGAGI. The CDR3 has 15 amino acids. The CDR3 DNA reads TGTGCCAGCAGCGCCGTGACAGGGAGTGGAAACACCATATATTTT. It translates to CASSAVTGSGNTIYF.

The chain links TRBV5-4 to TRBJ1-6; TRBD1 matches 7 bases. The V segment lost 4 bases and the J segment 7 bases; nucleotides outside the gene matches: 5. This CDR3 region has 14 residues. Germline CDR1 is SGHNT and CDR2 is YYREEE (reference sequence). CDR3 bases: TGTGCCAGCAGCCTCGGGACAGCAAATTCACCCCTCCACTTT. This sequence encodes CASSLGTANSPLHF.

In this sample, this clone turned up a few times. The V gene is TRBV5-1, the J gene TRBJ2-7; 7 positions agree with TRBD1. V was clipped by 2 bases and J by 1 base; unmatched bases: 9. CDR3 length: 16 residues. In germline, CDR1 is SGHRS, CDR2 YFSETQ. The CDR3 coding sequence is TGCGCCAGCAGCTTCCCGATGGGGACAGTTTCCTACGAGCAGTACTTC. It codes for CASSFPMGTVSYEQYF.

This rearrangement joins TRBV3-1 (or the pseudogene TRBV3-2) to TRBJ2-1; 7 bases agree with TRBD1. The CDR3 contains 15 residues. V was clipped by 7 bases and J by 4 bases; unmatched bases: 10. From germline, CDR1 is LGHDT and CDR2 YNNKEL (reference sequence). The CDR3 nucleotides read TGTGCCAGCACCCCAGACAGGGTCCGTTACAATGAGCAGTTCTTC. Translated: CASTPDRVRYNEQFF.

This clone was seen a handful of times. The chain joins TRBV5-4 to TRBJ2-3, with 14 bases lining up with TRBD2. With 4 bases clipped from V and 5 bases from J, the junction kept 9 bases outside the gene matches. Germline CDR1 reads SGHNT; CDR2 reads YYREEE (reference sequence). The CDR3 runs to 17 residues. The CDR3 spells CASSLGTSGRAEDTQYF. CDR3 nucleotides: TGTGCCAGCAGCCTAGGGACTAGCGGGAGAGCGGAAGATACGCAGTATTTT. Supplemented by reference TRBV5-4 and TRBJ2-3, the full variable domain reads ETGVTQSPTHLIKTRGQQVTLRCSSQSGHNTVSWYQQALGQGPQFIFQYYREEENGRGNFPPRFSGLQFPNYSSELNVNALELDDSALYLCASSLGTSGRAEDTQYFGPGTRLTVL.

V usage is TRBV29-1 and J usage is TRBJ1-1, with D possibly being TRBD1 (6 bases). V was clipped by 3 bases and J by 7 bases, with 9 bases between them. CDR1 is SQVTM, CDR2 ANQGSEA, per germline. The CDR3 spans 11 residues. Here the CDR3 reads CSVDSGVEAFF. In nucleotides, the CDR3 is TGCAGCGTTGACTCAGGGGTTGAAGCTTTCTTT.

This clone was detected only once. The chain uses TRBV28 and TRBJ1-4, with 9 bases matching TRBD1. In germline, CDR1 is MDHEN, CDR2 SYDVKM. Trimming cost V 3 bases and J 8 bases; bases outside gene matches: 7. This CDR3 comprises 15 residues. CDR3 nucleotides: TGTGCCAGCAGTTTCGGCCGACAGGGGGAAGAAAAACTGTTTTTT. Translating gives CASSFGRQGEEKLFF.

This clone turned up a few times. The rearrangement joins TRBV27 to TRBJ1-1, with a possible D match to TRBD1 (5 bases). V was clipped by 8 bases and J by 5 bases, with 9 bases between them. CDR1 and CDR2 from the germline V gene are MNHEY and SMNVEV (reference sequence). The CDR3 is 11 residues long. Here the CDR3 reads CASERGTEAFF. CDR3 nucleotides: TGTGCCAGCGAAAGGGGAACTGAAGCTTTCTTT.

This rearrangement joins TRBV28 to TRBJ2-5, with D tentatively TRBD2 (7 bases). The germline V and J ends were trimmed by 6 bases and 2 bases, with 16 bases remaining between them. The CDR3 runs 15 residues. Looked up from germline, CDR1 is MDHEN and CDR2 is SYDVKM. The DNA for the CDR3 is TGTGCCAGCAGCTTGGGGGGGGCCAGGCAAGAGACCCAGTACTTC. It encodes CASSLGGARQETQYF. The full variable domain, completed using reference TRBV28 and TRBJ2-5, is DVKVTQSSRYLVKRTGEKVFLECVQDMDHENMFWYRQDPGLGLRLIYFSYDVKMKEKGDIPEGYSVSREKKERFSLILESASTNQTSMYLCASSLGGARQETQYFGPGTRLLVL.

The chain recombines TRBV3-1 (or the pseudogene TRBV3-2) with TRBJ2-5; 15 bases agree with TRBD2. Unmatched junction bases numbered 7, after V lost 9 bases and J lost 5 bases. CDR3 size: 15 residues. Germline V gene data show CDR1 as LGHDT and CDR2 as YNNKEL (reference sequence). In DNA, the CDR3 is TGTGCCAGTAGGACTAGCGGGGGGGCCTTCGAGACCCAGTACTTC. It translates to CASRTSGGAFETQYF.

This clone showed up just once. The V and J genes are TRBV4-3 and TRBJ2-5; weak D call: TRBD1 (5 bases). Per germline, CDR1 LGHNA and CDR2 YSLEER. Trimming removed 3 bases at V and 4 bases at J, with 15 bases between. The CDR3 is made up of 15 amino acids. The CDR3 loop is CASSQSTGPPETQYF. For the CDR3, the DNA is TGCGCCAGCAGCCAGAGTACAGGCCCCCCAGAGACCCAGTACTTC.

This clone has a single count. J is TRBJ2-5 and V is TRBV7-2; 10 bases map to TRBD1. CDR1 is SGHTA and CDR2 is FQGNSA in the germline V gene. The CDR3 length is 14 residues. Trimming cost V 5 bases and J 5 bases; bases outside gene matches: 5. CDR3 sequence reads: CASSRDRGGETQYF. For the CDR3, the DNA is TGTGCCAGCAGCAGGGACAGGGGCGGGGAGACCCAGTACTTC.

V is TRBV7-2 and J is TRBJ1-1; D perhaps matches TRBD1 (6 bases). Germline V gives CDR1 SGHTA, CDR2 FQGNSA. The V end lost 4 bases, the J end lost 10 bases, and 16 bases lay between the germline ends. The CDR3 runs to 13 residues. DNA for the CDR3: TGTGCCAGCAGCTCAGAGTACAGGGTCGGAGCTTTCTTT. It yields the protein CASSSEYRVGAFF.

For this clone: Within the sample, other DNA sequences also encode this same CDR3. The CDR3 is CASSSSGGSYNEQFF. CDR3 sequence (DNA): TGCGCCAGCAGCTCCTCCGGGGGGTCCTACAATGAGCAGTTCTTC. The V gene is TRBV5-1, the J gene TRBJ2-1, with 7 bases fitting TRBD2. The CDR3 sequence is 15 residues long. V lost 3 bases and J lost 1; bases outside the gene matches: 4. Germline CDR1 and CDR2: SGHRS and YFSETQ.

The chain links TRBV6-5 to TRBJ1-1; no definite D call. Trimming left V 8 bases short and J 4 bases short, with 11 bases between. The CDR3 has 12 amino acids. CDR1 and CDR2 from the germline V gene are MNHEY and SVGAGI. CDR3 region: CASRVGVTEAFF. The CDR3 DNA is TGTGCCAGCCGGGTCGGCGTCACTGAAGCTTTCTTT.

The chain links TRBV19 to TRBJ1-3; TRBD1 agrees at 8 bases. This CDR3 spans 16 amino acids. The V and J ends lost 6 bases and 0 bases, in that order; junction bases with no gene match: 7. CDR1 and CDR2 from the germline V gene are LNHDA and SQIVND (reference sequence). The CDR3 sequence: CASRGGTGHSGNTIYF. CDR3 bases: TGTGCCAGTAGAGGGGGGACAGGCCACTCTGGAAACACCATATATTTT.

The chain has TRBV5-6 and TRBJ1-1, with D unresolved. Germline V gene sequence: CDR1 SGHDT, CDR2 YYEEEE. The CDR3 is made up of 11 amino acids. Trimming cost V 1 base and J 10 bases, with 8 bases left between them. This CDR3 is CASSLREGAFF. DNA for the CDR3: TGTGCCAGCAGCTTGCGGGAGGGAGCTTTCTTT.

The CDR3 here is CASSVAGLGSYEQYF. In DNA form, the CDR3 reads TGTGCCAGCAGCGTAGCAGGGCTCGGGTCCTACGAGCAGTACTTC. The chain uses TRBV9 and TRBJ2-7; the D gene is possibly TRBD1 (5 bases). The CDR3 sequence is 15 residues long. Germline V gene sequence: CDR1 SGDLS, CDR2 YYNGEE. The ends were cut back, 0 bases at V and 1 base at J, with 11 bases in the middle.

This clone was counted a few times. V is TRBV6-5 and J is TRBJ2-1; D is possibly TRBD2 (6 bases). Trimming cost V 9 bases and J 12 bases, with 15 bases left between them. CDR3 length: 11 residues. Germline CDR1 is MNHEY and CDR2 is SVGAGI. CDR3 sequence: CARGEELGQFF. The DNA of the CDR3 is TGTGCCAGGGGGGAGGAGTTAGGGCAGTTCTTC.

This chain links TRBV7-6 with TRBJ2-1, with 12 bases lining up with TRBD1. Germline lookup yields CDR1 SGHVS and CDR2 FNYEAQ. Trimming took 5 bases from V and 6 from J; bases not matched to a gene: 2. The CDR3 extends over 14 amino acids. The CDR3 loop reads CASSRDRGLNEQFF. DNA of the CDR3: TGTGCCAGCAGCCGGGACAGGGGGCTCAATGAGCAGTTCTTC.